This is a list of T cell receptor beta chains from one sample in a study of blood T cell repertoires in COVID-19. Sequenced by immunoSEQ multiplex PCR; TCRdb stores in-frame clones only, minus some. The sample carries some 260,000 clones, approximately 90% recorded once. Sequenced: PBMCs or T cells enriched from blood (not recorded which). The receptors stem from a man aged 40-49 years who had recovered from COVID-19. CDR3s include the opening cysteine and the closing phenylalanine or tryptophan. A D gene is named only where the DNA matches it firmly. The listing skips clone size in some rows; elsewhere it reads once, few, many or a size class.

TRBV15	.	TRBJ1-4	.	CATSHVTGSNEKLFF
TRBV4-2	.	TRBJ2-5	TRBD1	CASSQDGTEVNF
TRBV28	.	TRBJ2-2	TRBD2	CASSFRRGRLAENTGELFF
TRBV3-1/TRBV3-2	.	TRBJ2-7	.	CASSQGSGEQYF
TRBV18	.	TRBJ2-3	.	CASSTTGPVLTDTQYF
TRBV7-9	.	TRBJ1-6	.	CASSPTPGSPLHF
TRBV6-1	.	TRBJ1-1	TRBD1	CASSARGTGRSMNTEAFF
TRBV19	.	TRBJ1-1	.	CASSIRSRTEAFF
TRBV30	.	TRBJ1-2	TRBD1	CAWALPQGSFRYGYTF
TRBV27	.	TRBJ1-2	TRBD1	CASSSGTVYGYTF
TRBV7-8	.	TRBJ1-3	.	CASSPQGSGNTIYF
TRBV20-1	.	TRBJ2-7	TRBD2	CSASGGGSYEQYF
TRBV9	.	TRBJ1-1	TRBD1	CASSPWTGLNTEAFF
TRBV30	.	TRBJ1-5	.	CAWSRGGGGNQPQHF
TRBV29-1	.	TRBJ2-7	TRBD2	CSVDLLGGAPSEQYF
TRBV18	.	TRBJ2-7	TRBD2	CASSPPLAGGSNEQYF
TRBV28	.	TRBJ2-1	TRBD2	CASSSGGGSYNEQFF
TRBV21-1	.	TRBJ2-7	.	CASSQRPHGQGASYEQYF
TRBV2	.	TRBJ1-2	.	CASSEWGQGLYGYTF
TRBV7-6	.	TRBJ2-5	.	CASSLDRQETQYF
TRBV7-2	.	TRBJ2-5	TRBD2	CASSFVAGFQETQYF
TRBV12-3/TRBV12-4	once	TRBJ1-1	.	CASTWAVRTEAFF
TRBV30	.	TRBJ1-3	.	CAWNWALSGNTIYF
TRBV9	.	TRBJ1-2	.	CASSVGPGDGYTF
TRBV5-1	.	TRBJ2-1	TRBD2	CASSLSGGTYNEQFF
TRBV7-9	.	TRBJ2-7	TRBD2	CASVRSSGSSYEQYF
TRBV15	.	TRBJ2-3	TRBD2	CATSRDIGTSGRAYTQYF
TRBV30	once	TRBJ2-1	.	CAWSADSYNEQFF
TRBV5-6	.	TRBJ1-5	.	CASPTGTTTYSNQPQHF
TRBV7-2	.	TRBJ2-7	.	CASSLEGLRSYEQYF
TRBV5-6	.	TRBJ2-3	.	CASSFQDTQYF
TRBV7-2	few	TRBJ1-6	.	CASSLERRRNSPLHF
TRBV7-2	.	TRBJ1-2	.	CASSLDRGDYGYTF
TRBV7-9	.	TRBJ2-7	.	CASSSSHSTSEQYF
TRBV2	.	TRBJ1-2	.	CASSEMQGRGYTF
TRBV5-1	.	TRBJ1-4	.	CASSLDRINEKLFF
TRBV7-2	few	TRBJ2-1	TRBD2	CASSLASGGLTLHEQFF
TRBV5-4	.	TRBJ2-5	.	CASSRVQGTQYF
TRBV6-1	.	TRBJ2-7	TRBD1	CASNDPGTGGVHEQYF
TRBV3-1/TRBV3-2	.	TRBJ1-1	.	CASSRATGLNTEAFF
TRBV4-1	.	TRBJ2-1	.	CASSQTTGDYNEQFF
TRBV10-3	.	TRBJ1-1	TRBD1	CAISETTGAEAFF
TRBV3-1/TRBV3-2	.	TRBJ2-1	TRBD2	CASSQVLAGDGEQFF
TRBV7-7	few	TRBJ1-1	.	CASSLTVNTEAFF
TRBV7-2	.	TRBJ2-1	TRBD1	CASSVGQGSYNEQFF
TRBV27	.	TRBJ2-7	TRBD1	CASSLFWTGGYEQYF